This T cell receptor beta chain was identified in a study of shared clonotypes between healthy human individuals. Here immunoSEQ multiplex PCR was the method, and the copy in TCRdb shows in-frame clones only, minus some. Among about 820,000 clones listed, over 90% were seen once. CDR1 is LNHDA and CDR2 is SQIVND in the germline V gene (reference sequence). This CDR3 spans 13 amino acids. Trimming shortened V by 3 bases and J by 1 base, and 6 bases separated the two germline ends. This clone was counted only a few times. This sample includes further DNA sequences coding for the same CDR3. It was CD45RO-negative cells, positively selected for CCR7, that made up naive CD8 cells, with terminally differentiated effector memory CD45RA+ cells excluded.

The receptor was isolated from a man aged 30-40 years in good health. Sequenced input: naive CD8+ T cells sorted from blood. J is TRBJ1-1 and V is TRBV19; D is unresolved. DNA for the CDR3: TGTGCCAGTAGTATCAACAAGAACACTGAAGCTTTCTTT. It is translated as CASSINKNTEAFF.